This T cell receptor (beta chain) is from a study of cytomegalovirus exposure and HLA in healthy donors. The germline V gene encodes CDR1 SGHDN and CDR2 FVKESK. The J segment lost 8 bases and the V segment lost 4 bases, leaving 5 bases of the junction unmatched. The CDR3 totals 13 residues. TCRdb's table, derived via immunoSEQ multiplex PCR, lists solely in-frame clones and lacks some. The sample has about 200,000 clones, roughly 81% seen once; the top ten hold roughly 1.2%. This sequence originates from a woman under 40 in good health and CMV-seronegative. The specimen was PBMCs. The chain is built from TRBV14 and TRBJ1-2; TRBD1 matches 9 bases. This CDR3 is CASSLQGAEGYTF. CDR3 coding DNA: TGTGCCAGCAGCCTACAGGGGGCAGAGGGCTACACCTTC. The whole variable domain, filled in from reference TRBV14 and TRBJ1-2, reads EAGVTQFPSHSVIEKGQTVTLRCDPISGHDNLYWYRRVMGKEIKFLLHFVKESKQDESGMPNNRFLAERTGGTYSTLKVQPAELEDSGVYFCASSLQGAEGYTFGSGTRLTVV.